A selection of T cell receptor beta chains follows, all from one sample in a study of graft-versus-host responses after intestinal transplantation. No antigen has been identified for these receptors. Measured with immunoSEQ multiplex PCR; TCRdb has only the in-frame clones, and not every one. The sample has around 55,000 clones; roughly 90% are singletons. Sequenced here: unstimulated CD4+ T cells sorted from spleen or lymph node cells, sampled before transplant. These receptors all come from a human donor who was the organ donor for an intestinal transplant. Both conserved end residues are part of each CDR3. A D gene is named only where the DNA matches it firmly. Clone size is shown for a subset of rows, as once, few, many or a class of expanded clone.

TRBV6-5,-,TRBD2,TRBJ2-7,CASREVLAGDQYF,TGTGCCAGCAGGGAGGTCCTAGCGGGAGATCAGTACTTC
TRBV5-8,-,TRBD1,TRBJ2-2,CASSTGGRTGELFF,TGTGCCAGCAGCACAGGGGGAAGAACCGGGGAGCTGTTTTTT
TRBV7-2,-,TRBD2,TRBJ2-1,CASSSQTSGRNEQFF,TGTGCCAGCAGCTCACAAACTAGCGGGAGGAATGAGCAGTTCTTC
TRBV19,-,TRBD1,TRBJ1-5,CASSRDRGRRQPQHF,TGTGCCAGTAGTCGCGACAGGGGTCGGCGTCAGCCCCAGCATTTT
TRBV10-1,-,-,TRBJ1-1,CASSECGGGRETEAFF,TGCGCCAGCAGTGAGTGCGGGGGCGGGAGAGAGACTGAAGCTTTCTTT
TRBV28,-,-,TRBJ1-1,CASSSDTEAFF,TGTGCCAGCAGTAGCGACACTGAAGCTTTCTTT
TRBV5-6,-,-,TRBJ2-7,CASSVGGRDPYYEQYF,TGTGCCAGCAGCGTCGGGGGGCGGGATCCGTACTACGAGCAGTACTTC
TRBV5-1,-,-,TRBJ2-7,CASSFQYEQYF,TGCGCCAGCAGCTTCCAATACGAGCAGTACTTC
TRBV6-8,-,-,TRBJ2-2,CASSSQHRNTGELFF,TGTGCCAGCAGTTCCCAACATCGGAACACCGGGGAGCTGTTTTTT
TRBV5-4,-,TRBD1,TRBJ2-7,CASSTTGQGWENEQYF,TGTGCCAGCAGCACCACCGGACAGGGGTGGGAAAACGAGCAGTACTTC
TRBV12-1,-,-,TRBJ2-3,CASSFHRGQGTDTQYF,TGTGCCAGCAGCTTCCACAGGGGGCAGGGCACAGATACGCAGTATTTT
TRBV30,-,-,TRBJ1-5,CAWDTGVGQPQHF,TGTGCCTGGGATACAGGTGTCGGTCAGCCCCAGCATTTT
TRBV25-1,-,-,TRBJ2-2,CASSGLVSGELFF,TGTGCCAGCAGTGGCCTCGTGAGCGGGGAGCTGTTTTTT
TRBV28,-,-,TRBJ2-7,CASILDGAYEQYF,TGTGCCAGCATACTTGACGGAGCGTACGAGCAGTACTTC
TRBV6-5,once,TRBD2,TRBJ2-7,CASSARGGSYEQYF,TGTGCCAGCAGTGCCCGGGGGGGGTCCTACGAGCAGTACTTC
TRBV6-1,-,-,TRBJ1-5,CASSEENRVQPQHF,TGTGCCAGCAGTGAAGAAAACAGGGTTCAGCCCCAGCATTTT
TRBV7-2,-,TRBD1,TRBJ2-4,CASSLGDRGKNIQYF,TGTGCCAGCAGCTTGGGGGACAGGGGAAAAAACATTCAGTACTTC
TRBV7-2,-,TRBD2,TRBJ2-2,CASSSGLAGVTGELFF,TGTGCCAGCAGCTCGGGACTAGCGGGAGTCACCGGGGAGCTGTTTTTT
TRBV14,-,TRBD1,TRBJ2-6,CASSPQLGQGVGANVLTF,TGTGCCAGCAGCCCACAACTGGGACAGGGGGTGGGGGCCAACGTCCTGACTTTC
TRBV10-2,-,TRBD1,TRBJ1-1,CASRDPGQMNTEAFF,TGCGCCAGCAGGGATCCGGGACAGATGAACACTGAAGCTTTCTTT
TRBV6-1,-,-,TRBJ2-3,CASSDGGSRTDTQYF,TGTGCCAGCAGTGACGGGGGTTCAAGGACAGATACGCAGTATTTT
TRBV5-1,-,TRBD1,TRBJ1-1,CASSLGTGNTEAFF,TGCGCCAGCAGCTTGGGGACAGGGAACACTGAAGCTTTCTTT
TRBV15,-,TRBD1,TRBJ1-1,CATSRQGGVRTEAFF,TGTGCCACCAGCAGGCAGGGGGGTGTGCGGACTGAAGCTTTCTTT
TRBV7-9,-,-,TRBJ2-7,CASSPPGNEQYF,TGTGCCAGCAGCCCCCCCGGGAACGAGCAGTACTTC
TRBV5-5,-,TRBD1,TRBJ2-1,CASSLGPGQGPRVF,TGTGCCAGCAGCTTGGGACCGGGACAGGGGCCCAGGGTCTTC